The subject of this entry is one T cell receptor beta chain. What it binds is not known. The sample belongs to a study of OX40 agonist ivuxolimab in advanced cancers. Study-level background: A diagnosis of hepatocellular carcinoma, melanoma, renal cell or head and neck cancer was present in dose-escalation patients.

Assay used: immunoSEQ multiplex PCR; TCRdb lists only in-frame clones, some missing. The sample carries under 200,000 clones, roughly 92% recorded once. Whole-study findings and limits: Some of the lowest clonal expansion was seen in partial responders at 0.1-3.0 mg/kg.

The CDR3 consists of 15 residues. Germline V gene sequence: CDR1 SGHNT, CDR2 YENEEA. The V gene end was trimmed by 1 base and the J gene end by 2 bases; junction bases not matched to a gene: 5. Prior autoimmune disease or systemic immunosuppression barred patients. Researchers took blood at baseline, on cycle 4 day 1, and on cycle 7 day 1. The chain has TRBV11-3 and TRBJ2-7, with 7 bases fitting TRBD1. The material sequenced was CD4+ or CD8+ T cells sorted from blood, taken in a trial of the OX40 agonist ivuxolimab. The clonotype originates from an adult with an advanced solid tumor such as melanoma, head and neck, liver or kidney cancer. CDR3 residues: CASSLAGTATYEQYF. CDR3 in DNA: TGTGCCAGCAGCTTAGCGGGGACAGCAACCTACGAGCAGTACTTC.